This T cell receptor beta chain was observed in a study of blood T cell repertoires in COVID-19 (TCRdb year 2020). Concerning the study at large: The collaborator samples originated in the United States, Italy and Spain and spanned the acute and convalescent phases of COVID-19. Where available, HLA class I and class II types were taken from metadata supplied by the sample provider and were not determined by assay-based typing. The sample metadata nearly always contained a de-identified subject ID, COVID-19 status, age in years and sex. The samples were drawn from the first 160 participants of the ongoing ImmuneRACE study and from over a thousand subjects provided by 6 global collaborators. The dataset comprised deeply sampled blood TCRbeta repertoires from subjects exposed to, actively infected with, or recovered from COVID-19. A freely available public database, intended as a resource for researchers studying the immune response to SARS-CoV-2, is where the repertoires were released. The prospective study material was composed of cDNA or gDNA derived from T cells, B-cell-depleted T cells, or PBMCs.

TCRbeta CDR3 regions were amplified from genomic DNA by means of the immunoSEQ Assay, a bias-controlled multiplex PCR. Per the original workflow: Nucleated cell counts per sample were estimated from amplification of reference gene primers within the assay. To quantify the absolute abundance of each unique TCRbeta CDR3 rearrangement, sequence reads were collapsed and filtered. For each sample, productive Simpson clonality was calculated by taking the square root of Simpson's diversity index across productive rearrangements. The source is immuneACCESS, and TCRdb retained only in-frame sequences with V and J called. Part of the clones is not carried over; for the studies checked, unresolved V genes explain less than half of this, and the remainder is unexplained. Clone size and V and J calls were adopted from that table, with D and trimming inferred from the DNA. The sample includes fewer than 250,000 clones, with 84% observed a single time. Together, the top ten hold about 4% of the sample.

Taken from the germline V gene, the CDR1 and CDR2 loops are SGHAT and FQNNGV. Cut back by 4 bases and 0 bases, the V and J ends lie 13 bases apart. Counted from cysteine to phenylalanine, this CDR3 has 15 amino acids. The CDR3 DNA has 45 bases and is translated from base 1. Notes on this clone: Its antigen is not yet known. Base qualities are not provided; no much larger clone lies one nucleotide away.

Summary of the overall study and its limitations: How much clinical and demographic metadata was included differed by source and by participant, and the metadata was provided uncurated.

Collaborating institutions collected whole blood in K2EDTA tubes following their own protocols. For TCRbeta analysis, collaborator samples were shipped as frozen whole blood, as isolated PBMCs, or as DNA extracted from either sample type. What was sequenced was peripheral blood. Here the chain combines TRBV11-2 and TRBJ2-7; possibly the D gene is TRBD2, per 6 matching bases. The clonotype originates from a man aged 45-60 years with acute or convalescent COVID-19. The CDR3 reads CASSYVAGSSYEQYF. In nucleotides, the sequence is TGTGCCAGCAGCTACGTCGCGGGGAGCTCCTACGAGCAGTACTTC.